The 13 T cell receptor beta chains below were found in one sample sequenced in a study of PD-L1 blockade in urothelial cancer. Indicated time point: pretreatment peripheral blood. Some clones are missing from TCRdb's copy, which holds only in-frame ones; the method was immunoSEQ multiplex PCR. Here the sample spans tens of thousands of clones, over 65% being singletons. Sample: PBMCs, taken around atezolizumab (anti-PD-L1) treatment. The source of these receptors is a man between 60 and 70 years old with urothelial cancer.

The gene calls are TRBV28 and TRBJ2-7; tentative D call: TRBD1 (5 bases). The CDR3 is 12 residues long. From germline, CDR1 is MDHEN and CDR2 SYDVKM. V was clipped by 10 bases and J by 3 bases, with 13 bases between them. The CDR3 nucleotides read TGTGCCACTTCTGGGGCATACTACGAGCAGTACTTC. Protein: CATSGAYYEQYF.

This rearrangement joins TRBV15 to TRBJ2-2; 10 nucleotides agree with TRBD1. The junction had 5 bases not matched to a gene; V was cut back by 0 bases and J by 4 bases. There are 17 residues in the CDR3. Germline values: CDR1 LNHNV, CDR2 YYDKDF (reference sequence). CDR3 amino acids: CATSRDLGQGPTGELFF. The DNA of the CDR3 is TGTGCCACCAGCAGAGATCTGGGACAGGGGCCCACCGGGGAGCTGTTTTTT.

The CDR3 spells CAWSAGYTGELFF. The CDR3 nucleotides read TGTGCCTGGAGTGCAGGGTACACCGGGGAGCTGTTTTTT. The chain carries TRBV30 and TRBJ2-2; D perhaps matches TRBD1 (5 bases). This CDR3 has 13 residues. The germline V gene has CDR1 GTSNPN and CDR2 SVGIG (reference sequence). V was trimmed by 1 base and J by 3 bases, leaving 6 bases between them.

J is TRBJ2-5 and V is TRBV21-1; the D segment call TRBD2 is taken from the table without a DNA check. TRBV21-1 corresponds to a pseudogene. The CDR3 sequence is 17 residues long. CDR3 DNA: TGTGCCAGCAGCACGGGGGGCAGGGGAGGCCTACAAGAGACCCAGTACTTC. It is translated as CASSTGGRGGLQETQYF.

The chain recombines TRBV30 with TRBJ2-7, with D perhaps TRBD1 (5 bases). The V and J ends lost 2 bases and 8 bases respectively, with 13 bases between them. This CDR3 contains 12 residues. Germline CDR1 is GTSNPN and CDR2 is SVGIG (reference sequence). This CDR3 is CAWSLGRDQQYF. In nucleotides, the CDR3 is TGTGCCTGGAGTCTAGGCAGGGATCAGCAGTACTTC.

J is TRBJ2-5 and V is TRBV7-2; D is ambiguous. Germline V gene lookup returns CDR1 SGHTA and CDR2 FQGNSA. The V end lost 3 bases, the J end lost 2 bases, and 7 bases lay between the germline ends. This CDR3 comprises 13 residues. The CDR3 is CASSFQVQETQYF. CDR3 DNA sequence: TGTGCCAGCAGCTTTCAGGTGCAAGAGACCCAGTACTTC.

The chain recombines TRBV6-1 with TRBJ1-5; the D is unclear. The CDR3 length is 16 residues. CDR1 MNHNS and CDR2 SASEGT come from the germline V gene. Deletions cut 1 base from V and 2 bases from J, with 12 bases between. The CDR3 spells CASSEGAGVGNQPQHF. The CDR3, as DNA: TGTGCCAGCAGTGAAGGAGCTGGTGTTGGCAATCAGCCCCAGCATTTT.

CDR3 sequence reads: CASSLYRVKGTYEQYF. In DNA form, the CDR3 reads TGTGCCAGCAGCCTCTACAGGGTAAAGGGGACCTACGAGCAGTACTTC. V usage is TRBV14 and J usage is TRBJ2-7; D possibly corresponds to TRBD1 (6 bases). V was pared by 4 bases and J by 2 bases, with 18 bases between. Germline V gene sequence: CDR1 SGHDN, CDR2 FVKESK. The CDR3 is 16 amino acids.

This chain joins TRBV2 and TRBJ2-2, with D possibly being TRBD1 (8 bases). CDR3 length: 19 residues. With 6 bases removed from V and 5 bases from J, the gap between germline ends came to 28 bases. CDR1 is SNHLY, CDR2 FYNNEI, per germline. CDR3: CASRRTFGQGLGGTGELFF. The CDR3 bases are TGTGCCAGCAGGAGGACTTTTGGACAGGGTCTGGGAGGGACCGGGGAGCTGTTTTTT.

In its sample, this clone was seen a few times. The rearrangement joins TRBV30 to TRBJ1-1; D gene uncertain. Looked up from germline, CDR1 is GTSNPN and CDR2 is SVGIG (reference sequence). Trimming pared 2 bases from V and 4 bases from J, leaving 11 bases between. This CDR3 is built from 13 residues. The CDR3 sequence: CAWSIQVGTEAFF. The CDR3 coding sequence is TGTGCCTGGAGTATCCAGGTGGGCACTGAAGCTTTCTTT.

This clone appeared a few times. The rearrangement links TRBV5-4 to TRBJ1-4, with 10 bases identical to TRBD1. The J segment lost 5 bases and the V segment lost 5 bases, leaving 15 bases of the junction unmatched. CDR1 is SGHNT and CDR2 is YYREEE in the germline V gene (reference sequence). The CDR3 is 18 amino acids. The CDR3, as DNA: TGTGCCAGCAGTTCGCACCGGGACAGGGGAAACCTGAATGAAAAACTGTTTTTT. Its translation is CASSSHRDRGNLNEKLFF.

The chain uses TRBV13 and TRBJ2-1; 8 bases align to TRBD2. This CDR3 is 18 amino acids long. Germline V gene sequence: CDR1 PRHDT, CDR2 FYEKMQ (reference sequence). V shed 5 bases and J 4 bases; nucleotides not matched to a gene: 16. In DNA form, the CDR3 reads TGTGCCAGCAGCCCGACACACTCTGGACTAGCCCAATACAATGAGCAGTTCTTC. Its translation is CASSPTHSGLAQYNEQFF.

This clone was found once. The chain couples TRBV6-5 to TRBJ2-7, with TRBD2 matching 13 bases. The germline gives CDR1 MNHEY, CDR2 SVGAGI. The V and J ends lost 2 bases and 4 bases, in that order; junction bases with no gene match: 2. The CDR3 sequence is 15 residues long. CDR3 sequence: CASSYGLAGVYEQYF. For the CDR3, the DNA is TGTGCCAGCAGTTACGGACTAGCGGGAGTATACGAGCAGTACTTC.